What follows describes a single TCR beta chain. The data were obtained in a study of blood T cell repertoires in COVID-19. The overall study: Some COVID-19 samples were acute and others convalescent; all came from the United States, Italy and Spain. PBMCs, B-cell-depleted T cells, or T cells were the source of the cDNA or gDNA that made up the material.

Trimming took 3 bases from V and 5 from J; bases not matched to a gene: 7. The CDR3 loop spans 15 amino acids. Germline-derived CDR1 and CDR2 are SGDLS and YYNGEE. Methods used by the authors: Amplification of reference gene primers was used by the study to estimate nucleated cell counts. Sequencing was performed with immunoSEQ multiplex PCR; in TCRdb, only in-frame clones are kept and a portion is missing. The D gene and trimming were derived from the DNA, and the V and J assignments and clone size from that table. The data hold approximately 170,000 clones, with over 90% observed a single time. Sequencing was done on a sample of peripheral blood. The gene calls are TRBV9 and TRBJ1-1; 10 bases line up with TRBD1. The sequence derives from a woman in her sixties with COVID-19, enrolled during active disease. The CDR3 is CASSGQGASGTEAFF. CDR3 DNA sequence: TGTGCCAGCAGCGGACAGGGGGCCTCGGGGACTGAAGCTTTCTTT.